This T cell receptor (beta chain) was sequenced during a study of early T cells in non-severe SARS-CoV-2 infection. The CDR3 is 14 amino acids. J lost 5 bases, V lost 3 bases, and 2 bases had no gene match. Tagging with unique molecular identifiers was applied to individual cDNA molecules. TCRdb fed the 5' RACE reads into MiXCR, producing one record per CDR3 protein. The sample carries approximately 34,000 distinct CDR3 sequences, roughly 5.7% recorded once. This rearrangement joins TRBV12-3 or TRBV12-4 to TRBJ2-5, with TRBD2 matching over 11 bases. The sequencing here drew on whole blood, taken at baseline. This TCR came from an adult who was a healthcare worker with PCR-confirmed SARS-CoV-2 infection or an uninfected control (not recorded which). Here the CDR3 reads CASSFSGRGETQYF. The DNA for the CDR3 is TGTGCCAGCAGTTTTAGCGGGAGGGGCGAGACCCAGTACTTC.